Given below is one T cell receptor beta chain in context. Germline CDR1 reads MDHEN; CDR2 reads SYDVKM. CDR3 length: 14 amino acids. The germline V and J ends were trimmed by 5 bases and 0 bases, with 8 bases remaining between them. The source of the sample is a study of T cell changes during pregnancy in multiple sclerosis. The data were produced by immunoSEQ multiplex PCR, yet TCRdb's version contains in-frame clones alone and is incomplete. The profile shows 98,000 or so clones, 90% to 95% of them singletons. The source is a female donor with multiple sclerosis, enrolled in a pregnancy study. The V gene is TRBV28, the J gene TRBJ1-3; a possible D gene is TRBD1 (6 bases). This specimen consisted of peripheral blood, obtained after pregnancy. CDR3 protein: CASSLGHSGNTIYF. As DNA, the CDR3 is TGTGCCAGCAGTCTGGGACACTCTGGAAACACCATATATTTT. The full variable domain, in which reference TRBV28 and TRBJ1-3 provide the parts outside the CDR3, is DVKVTQSSRYLVKRTGEKVFLECVQDMDHENMFWYRQDPGLGLRLIYFSYDVKMKEKGDIPEGYSVSREKKERFSLILESASTNQTSMYLCASSLGHSGNTIYFGEGSWLTVV.